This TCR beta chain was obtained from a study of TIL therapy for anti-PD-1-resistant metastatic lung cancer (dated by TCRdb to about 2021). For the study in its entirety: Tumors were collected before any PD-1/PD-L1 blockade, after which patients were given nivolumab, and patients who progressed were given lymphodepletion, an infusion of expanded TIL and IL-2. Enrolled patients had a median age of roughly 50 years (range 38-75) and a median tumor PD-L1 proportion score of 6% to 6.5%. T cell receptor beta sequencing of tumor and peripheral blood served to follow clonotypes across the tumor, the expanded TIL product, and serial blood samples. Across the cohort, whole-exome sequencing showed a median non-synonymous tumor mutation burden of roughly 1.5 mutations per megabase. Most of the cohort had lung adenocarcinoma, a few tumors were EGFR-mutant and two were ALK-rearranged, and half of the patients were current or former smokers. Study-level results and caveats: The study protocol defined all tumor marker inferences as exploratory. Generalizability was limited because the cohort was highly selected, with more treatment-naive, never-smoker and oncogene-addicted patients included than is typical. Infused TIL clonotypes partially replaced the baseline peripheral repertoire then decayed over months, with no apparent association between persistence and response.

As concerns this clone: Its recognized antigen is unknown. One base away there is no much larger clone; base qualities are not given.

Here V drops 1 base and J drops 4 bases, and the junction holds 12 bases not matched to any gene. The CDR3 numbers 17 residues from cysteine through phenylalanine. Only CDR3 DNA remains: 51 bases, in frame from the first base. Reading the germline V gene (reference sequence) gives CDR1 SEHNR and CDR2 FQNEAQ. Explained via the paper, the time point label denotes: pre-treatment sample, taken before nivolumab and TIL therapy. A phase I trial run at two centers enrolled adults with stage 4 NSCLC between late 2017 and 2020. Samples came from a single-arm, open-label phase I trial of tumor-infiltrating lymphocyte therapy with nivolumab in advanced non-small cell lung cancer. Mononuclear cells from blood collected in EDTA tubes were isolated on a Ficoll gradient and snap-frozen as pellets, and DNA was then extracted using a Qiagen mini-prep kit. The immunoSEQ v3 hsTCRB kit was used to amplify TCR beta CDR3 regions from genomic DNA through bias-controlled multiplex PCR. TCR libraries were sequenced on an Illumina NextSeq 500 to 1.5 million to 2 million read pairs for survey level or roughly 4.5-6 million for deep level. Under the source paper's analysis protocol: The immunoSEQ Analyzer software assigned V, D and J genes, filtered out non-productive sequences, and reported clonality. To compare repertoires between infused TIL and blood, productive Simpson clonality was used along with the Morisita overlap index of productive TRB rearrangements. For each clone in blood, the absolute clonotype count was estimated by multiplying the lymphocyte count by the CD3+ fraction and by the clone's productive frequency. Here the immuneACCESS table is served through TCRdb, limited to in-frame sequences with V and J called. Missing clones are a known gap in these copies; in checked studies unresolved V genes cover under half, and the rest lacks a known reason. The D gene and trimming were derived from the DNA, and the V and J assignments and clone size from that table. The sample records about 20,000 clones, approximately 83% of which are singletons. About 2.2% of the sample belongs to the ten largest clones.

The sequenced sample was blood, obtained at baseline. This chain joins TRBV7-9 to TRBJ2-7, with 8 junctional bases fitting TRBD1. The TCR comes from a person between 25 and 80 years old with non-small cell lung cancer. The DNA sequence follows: TGTGCCAGCAGCTTAGTCCCCGGGACAGGTAGTAGTTACGAGCAGTACTTC. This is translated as CASSLVPGTGSSYEQYF.